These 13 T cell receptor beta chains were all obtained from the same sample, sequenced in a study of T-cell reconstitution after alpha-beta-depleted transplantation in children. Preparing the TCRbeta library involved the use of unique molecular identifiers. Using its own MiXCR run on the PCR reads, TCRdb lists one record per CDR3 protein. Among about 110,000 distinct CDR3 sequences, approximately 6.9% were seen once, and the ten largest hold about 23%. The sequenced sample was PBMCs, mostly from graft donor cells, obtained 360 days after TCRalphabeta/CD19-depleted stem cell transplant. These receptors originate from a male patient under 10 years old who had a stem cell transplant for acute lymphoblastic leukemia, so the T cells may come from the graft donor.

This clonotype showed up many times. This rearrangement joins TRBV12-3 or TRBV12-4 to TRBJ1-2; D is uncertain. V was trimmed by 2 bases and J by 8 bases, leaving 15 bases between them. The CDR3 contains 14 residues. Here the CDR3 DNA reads TGTGCCAGCAGTTTACAAGCAGTAAAGGGCGGCTACACCTTC. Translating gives CASSLQAVKGGYTF.

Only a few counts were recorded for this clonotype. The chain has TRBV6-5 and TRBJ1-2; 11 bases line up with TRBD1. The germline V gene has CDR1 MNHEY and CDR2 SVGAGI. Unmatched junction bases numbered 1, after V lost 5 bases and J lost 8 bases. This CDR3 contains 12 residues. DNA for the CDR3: TGTGCCAGCAGTCGGACAGGGGGCGGCTACACCTTC. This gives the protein CASSRTGGGYTF.

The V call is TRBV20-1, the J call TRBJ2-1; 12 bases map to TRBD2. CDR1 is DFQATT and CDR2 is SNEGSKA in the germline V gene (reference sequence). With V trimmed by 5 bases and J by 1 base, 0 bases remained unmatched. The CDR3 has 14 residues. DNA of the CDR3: TGCAGTGCTCTAGCGGGAGGGTCCTACAATGAGCAGTTCTTC. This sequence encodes CSALAGGSYNEQFF.

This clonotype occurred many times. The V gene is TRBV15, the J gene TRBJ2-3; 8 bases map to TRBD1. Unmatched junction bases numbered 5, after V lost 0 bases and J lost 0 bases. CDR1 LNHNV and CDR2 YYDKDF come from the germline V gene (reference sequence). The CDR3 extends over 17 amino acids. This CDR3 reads CATSRDLDRASTDTQYF. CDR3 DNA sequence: TGTGCCACCAGCAGAGATTTGGACAGGGCTAGCACAGATACGCAGTATTTT.

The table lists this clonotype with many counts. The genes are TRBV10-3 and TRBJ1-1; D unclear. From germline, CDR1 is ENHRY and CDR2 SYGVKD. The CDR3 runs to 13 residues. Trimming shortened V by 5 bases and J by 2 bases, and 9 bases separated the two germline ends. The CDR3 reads CAISRHLNTEAFF. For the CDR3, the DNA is TGTGCCATCAGTAGACATCTTAACACTGAAGCTTTCTTT.

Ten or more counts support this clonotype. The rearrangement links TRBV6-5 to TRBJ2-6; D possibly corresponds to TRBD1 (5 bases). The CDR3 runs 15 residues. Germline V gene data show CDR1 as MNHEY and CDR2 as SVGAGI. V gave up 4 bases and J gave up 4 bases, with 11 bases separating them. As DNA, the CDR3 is TGTGCCAGCAGTTCCGAGGACACAGGGGCCAACGTCCTGACTTTC. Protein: CASSSEDTGANVLTF.

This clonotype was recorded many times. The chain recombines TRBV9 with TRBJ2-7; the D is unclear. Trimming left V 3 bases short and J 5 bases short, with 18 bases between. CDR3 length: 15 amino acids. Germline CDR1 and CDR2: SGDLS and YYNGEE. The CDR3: CASSAPWGTPNEQYF. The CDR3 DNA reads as TGTGCCAGCAGCGCCCCTTGGGGTACTCCCAACGAGCAGTACTTC. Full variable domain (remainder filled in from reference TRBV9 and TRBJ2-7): DSGVTQTPKHLITATGQRVTLRCSPRSGDLSVYWYQQSLDQGLQFLIQYYNGEERAKGNILERFSAQQFPDLHSELNLSSLELGDSALYFCASSAPWGTPNEQYFGPGTRLTVT.

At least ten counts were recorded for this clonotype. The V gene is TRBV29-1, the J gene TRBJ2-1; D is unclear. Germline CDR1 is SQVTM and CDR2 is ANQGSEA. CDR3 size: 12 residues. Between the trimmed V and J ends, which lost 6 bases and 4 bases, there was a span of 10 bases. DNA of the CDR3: TGCAGCGTCTTTCGGACGTACAATGAGCAGTTCTTC. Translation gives CSVFRTYNEQFF.

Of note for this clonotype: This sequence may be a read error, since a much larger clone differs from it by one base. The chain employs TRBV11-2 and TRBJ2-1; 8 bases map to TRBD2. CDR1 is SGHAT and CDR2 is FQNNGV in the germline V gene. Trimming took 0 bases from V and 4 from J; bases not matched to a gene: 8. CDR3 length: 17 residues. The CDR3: CASSLDSGTRGYNEQFF. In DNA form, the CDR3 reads TGTGCCAGCAGCTTAGACTCCGGGACTAGAGGATACAATGAGCAGTTCTTC.

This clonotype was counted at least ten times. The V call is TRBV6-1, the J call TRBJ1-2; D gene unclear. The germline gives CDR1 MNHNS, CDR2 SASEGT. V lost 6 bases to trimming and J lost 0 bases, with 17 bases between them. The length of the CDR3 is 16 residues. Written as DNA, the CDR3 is TGTGCCAGCAGCCCCGGAATCGGTCAGGCTAACTATGGCTACACCTTC. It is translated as CASSPGIGQANYGYTF.

The CDR3 nucleotides read TGTGCCAGCAGTGAATCCCTTGGAGGGGCTTTGTTTTTT. As protein: CASSESLGGALFF. V is TRBV25-1 and J is TRBJ1-4; possible D gene TRBD1, 5 bases. Trimming removed 1 base from V and 15 bases from J, with 15 bases in between. Germline V gene sequence: CDR1 MGHDK, CDR2 SYGVNS. CDR3 size: 13 residues.

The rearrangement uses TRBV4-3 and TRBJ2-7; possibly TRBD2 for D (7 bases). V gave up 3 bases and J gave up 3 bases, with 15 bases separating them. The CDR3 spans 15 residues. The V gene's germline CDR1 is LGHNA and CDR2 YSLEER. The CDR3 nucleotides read TGCGCCAGCAGCCACTCTTGGGGGGGCCTCTACGAGCAGTACTTC. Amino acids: CASSHSWGGLYEQYF.

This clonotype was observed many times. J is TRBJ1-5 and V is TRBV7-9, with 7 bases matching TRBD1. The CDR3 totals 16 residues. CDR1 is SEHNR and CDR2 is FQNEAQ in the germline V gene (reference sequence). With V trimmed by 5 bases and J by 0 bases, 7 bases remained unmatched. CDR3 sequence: CASSPLTGSSNQPQHF. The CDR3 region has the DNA TGTGCCAGCAGCCCCCTGACAGGGAGTAGCAATCAGCCCCAGCATTTT.